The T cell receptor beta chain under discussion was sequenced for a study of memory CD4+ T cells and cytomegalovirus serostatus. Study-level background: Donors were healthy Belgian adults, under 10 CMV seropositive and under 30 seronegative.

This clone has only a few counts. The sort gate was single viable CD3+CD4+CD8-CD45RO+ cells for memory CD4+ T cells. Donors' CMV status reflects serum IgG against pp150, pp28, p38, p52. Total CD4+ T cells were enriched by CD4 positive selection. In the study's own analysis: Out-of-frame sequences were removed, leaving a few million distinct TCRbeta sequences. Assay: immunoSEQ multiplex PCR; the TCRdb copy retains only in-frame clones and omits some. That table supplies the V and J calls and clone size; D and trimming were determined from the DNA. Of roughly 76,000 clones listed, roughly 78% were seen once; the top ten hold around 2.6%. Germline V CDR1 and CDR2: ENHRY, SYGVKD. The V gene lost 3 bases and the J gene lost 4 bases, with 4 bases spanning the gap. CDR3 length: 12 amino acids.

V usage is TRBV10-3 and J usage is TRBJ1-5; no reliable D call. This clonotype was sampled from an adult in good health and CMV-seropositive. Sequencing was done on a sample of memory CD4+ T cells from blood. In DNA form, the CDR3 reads TGTGCCATCAGTGAAGCAAATCAGCCCCAGCATTTT. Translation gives CAISEANQPQHF.